One and the same sample provided the 25 T cell receptor beta chains below, sequenced in a study of shared clonotypes between healthy human individuals. Libraries were prepared by immunoSEQ multiplex PCR; TCRdb keeps only in-frame clonotypes and omits some of them. The table includes around 690,000 clones, 90% detected once. Sample: memory CD8+ T cells from PBMCs. Subset here: CD45RO+ cells pooled with CCR7-negative TemRA cells. These receptors originate from a man younger than 30 in good health. Some clones in this sample may be carry-over from other donors' samples.

This chain uses TRBV7-3 with TRBJ2-3, with 8 nucleotides matching TRBD1. The germline V gene encodes CDR1 SGHTA and CDR2 FQGTGA. The CDR3 contains 16 residues. With 5 bases clipped from V and 0 bases from J, the junction kept 7 bases outside the gene matches. The CDR3 loop is CASSPSTGVSTDTQYF. In DNA, the CDR3 is TGTGCCAGCAGCCCATCGACAGGGGTTAGCACAGATACGCAGTATTTT.

The chain uses TRBV7-9 and TRBJ1-2; TRBD1 aligns across 7 bases. CDR1 SEHNR and CDR2 FQNEAQ come from the germline V gene (reference sequence). V lost 5 bases to trimming and J lost 2 bases; unmatched junction nucleotides: 14. The CDR3 has 17 residues. This CDR3 is CASSKDPRDRYNYGYTF. The CDR3 DNA follows: TGTGCCAGCAGCAAAGACCCTAGGGACAGATACAACTATGGCTACACCTTC.

The chain joins TRBV27 to TRBJ2-2; 8 bases are shared with TRBD1. V gave up 6 bases and J gave up 7 bases; unmatched junction bases: 7. Germline CDR1 reads MNHEY; CDR2 reads SMNVEV (reference sequence). CDR3 length equals 14 residues. CDR3 residues: CASRTGQDFGELFF. The CDR3 DNA sequence: TGTGCCAGCAGGACGGGACAGGACTTCGGGGAGCTGTTTTTT.

V is TRBV6-1 and J is TRBJ2-7, with 8 bases matching TRBD1. The J segment lost 1 base and the V segment lost 3 bases, leaving 11 bases of the junction unmatched. This CDR3 region has 17 residues. Germline V lookup: CDR1 MNHNS, CDR2 SASEGT. CDR3 in amino acids: CASSDHLTGQDSYEQYF. The DNA of the CDR3 is TGTGCCAGCAGTGACCACCTAACGGGACAGGATTCCTACGAGCAGTACTTC.

This clone was observed many times. The chain carries TRBV9 and TRBJ2-1, with unresolved D. Germline CDR1 and CDR2: SGDLS and YYNGEE. The CDR3 is made up of 16 amino acids. V was trimmed by 4 bases and J by 6 bases, leaving 20 bases between them. The CDR3 DNA reads as TGTGCCAGCAGCCCCCCTGTTGTCAGTGAAGGCAATGAGCAGTTCTTC. Translating gives CASSPPVVSEGNEQFF.

This chain connects TRBV29-1 to TRBJ2-5; D may be TRBD2 (5 bases). Trimming removed 3 bases from V and 0 bases from J, with 11 bases in between. Germline CDR1 and CDR2: SQVTM and ANQGSEA. This CDR3 has 14 amino acids. This chain's CDR3 is CSVDLGGYQETQYF. The CDR3 region has the DNA TGCAGCGTTGACCTCGGCGGGTACCAAGAGACCCAGTACTTC. The full variable domain, in which reference TRBV29-1 and TRBJ2-5 provide the parts outside the CDR3, is SAVISQKPSRDICQRGTSLTIQCQVDSQVTMMFWYRQQPGQSLTLIATANQGSEATYESGFVIDKFPISRPNLTFSTLTVSNMSPEDSSIYLCSVDLGGYQETQYFGPGTRLLVL.

The chain recombines TRBV27 with TRBJ1-1; 9 nucleotides match TRBD1. The CDR3 loop spans 18 amino acids. With 6 bases clipped from V and 2 bases from J, the junction kept 16 bases outside the gene matches. Germline lookup yields CDR1 MNHEY and CDR2 SMNVEV (reference sequence). CDR3 nucleotides: TGTGCCAGCAGGCAAATCACAGGGGGCGCGTTGCTTAACACTGAAGCTTTCTTT. Translation gives CASRQITGGALLNTEAFF.

The chain links TRBV27 to TRBJ2-1, with 9 bases fitting TRBD1. CDR1 is MNHEY, CDR2 SMNVEV, per germline (reference sequence). The junction had 5 bases not matched to a gene; V was cut back by 6 bases and J by 5 bases. The CDR3 length is 14 residues. The CDR3 DNA is TGTGCCAGCAGCCGAGGGACAGGGAACAATGAGCAGTTCTTC. Translation: CASSRGTGNNEQFF.

The chain joins TRBV7-8 to TRBJ2-5; D is uncertain. Trimming took off 6 bases at V and 2 bases at J, with 16 bases between the two ends. The CDR3 length is 15 residues. Germline CDR1 reads SGHVS; CDR2 reads FQNEAQ. The CDR3 protein is CASSLQTRPQETQYF. Written as DNA, the CDR3 is TGTGCCAGCAGTTTGCAGACACGCCCTCAAGAGACCCAGTACTTC.

The V gene is TRBV6-1, the J gene TRBJ2-3; tentatively, D is TRBD2 (5 bases). Between the trimmed V and J ends, which lost 2 bases and 0 bases, there was a span of 9 bases. The CDR3 extends over 15 amino acids. Germline V CDR1 and CDR2: MNHNS, SASEGT. The CDR3 DNA sequence: TGTGCCAGCAGTGAAATGAGGACTAGCACAGATACGCAGTATTTT. Its protein product is CASSEMRTSTDTQYF.

This chain joins TRBV28 and TRBJ2-1; TRBD2 matches 11 bases. J was trimmed by 5 bases and V by 3 bases; bases with no gene match: 15. Germline V gives CDR1 MDHEN, CDR2 SYDVKM. The CDR3 totals 19 residues. The CDR3 spells CASSFRPPLTSGTDNEQFF. DNA of the CDR3: TGTGCCAGCAGTTTTAGGCCACCCCTGACTAGCGGGACCGACAATGAGCAGTTCTTC.

The V call is TRBV5-1, the J call TRBJ2-1, with 10 positions matching TRBD1. In germline, CDR1 is SGHRS, CDR2 YFSETQ. The V gene end was trimmed by 3 bases and the J gene end by 3 bases; junction bases not matched to a gene: 6. The CDR3 totals 16 residues. DNA for the CDR3: TGCGCCAGCAGCTGGGGACAGGGGCTACGCTACAATGAGCAGTTCTTC. It codes for CASSWGQGLRYNEQFF.

The chain combines TRBV7-9 with TRBJ1-1; D is ambiguous. The CDR3 runs 13 residues. From germline, CDR1 is SEHNR and CDR2 FQNEAQ (reference sequence). With 1 base removed from V and 3 bases from J, the gap between germline ends came to 6 bases. CDR3 nucleotide sequence: TGTGCCAGCAGCTTAGAACGTCACACTGAAGCTTTCTTT. Amino acid sequence: CASSLERHTEAFF.

The J gene is TRBJ2-1, the V gene TRBV5-1, with 7 positions matching TRBD2. Looked up from germline, CDR1 is SGHRS and CDR2 is YFSETQ. The CDR3 extends over 17 amino acids. Trimming took 0 bases from V and 9 from J; bases not matched to a gene: 15. The CDR3 nucleotides are TGCGCCAGCAGCTTGGTACTCTTGGGGGAGGGCCTGGGTGAGCAGTTCTTC. It codes for CASSLVLLGEGLGEQFF.

The chain has TRBV13 and TRBJ1-5; 9 positions match TRBD1. The CDR3 is 14 amino acids. Germline CDR1 is PRHDT and CDR2 is FYEKMQ (reference sequence). Trimming removed 6 bases from V and 6 bases from J; junction bases left unmatched: 6. The DNA for the CDR3 is TGTGCCAGCAGAACAGGGGGCAAGGCTCAGCCCCAGCATTTT. Residues: CASRTGGKAQPQHF. Together with reference TRBV13 and TRBJ1-5, the CDR3 gives the full variable domain: AAGVIQSPRHLIKEKRETATLKCYPIPRHDTVYWYQQGPGQDPQFLISFYEKMQSDKGSIPDRFSAQQFSDYHSELNMSSLELGDSALYFCASRTGGKAQPQHFGDGTRLSIL.

V gene TRBV28 combines with J gene TRBJ1-2, with 8 bases fitting TRBD1. CDR1 and CDR2 from the germline V gene are MDHEN and SYDVKM. The CDR3 loop spans 17 amino acids. Trimming at V came to 6 bases and at J to 4 bases, leaving 16 bases not matched to a gene. The CDR3 bases are TGTGCCAGCAGCACCGCCATTGACAGGGGATTAATCTATGGCTACACCTTC. Its translation: CASSTAIDRGLIYGYTF.

This chain links TRBV19 with TRBJ2-2; 8 bases map to TRBD2. The CDR3 has 15 residues. Germline V gives CDR1 LNHDA, CDR2 SQIVND (reference sequence). V lost 5 bases, J lost 3 bases, and 5 bases stayed unmatched. The CDR3 DNA sequence: TGTGCCAGTAGTCCCATAGCGGGGTACACCGGGGAGCTGTTTTTT. Translation: CASSPIAGYTGELFF.

The CDR3 bases are TGTGCCAGCAGCTTAGCGCTCACGGGTTCGATTTATGGCTACACCTTC. Residues: CASSLALTGSIYGYTF. The gene calls are TRBV7-9 and TRBJ1-2; the D is unclear. Germline-derived CDR1 and CDR2 are SEHNR and FQNEAQ (reference sequence). The CDR3 length is 16 residues. The V gene lost 0 bases and the J gene lost 5 bases, with 16 bases spanning the gap.

This chain joins TRBV7-3 and TRBJ2-2; 9 bases map to TRBD1. Trimming at V came to 5 bases and at J to 6 bases, leaving 7 bases not matched to a gene. Germline loops: CDR1 SGHTA, CDR2 FQGTGA. The CDR3 spans 15 residues. CDR3 nucleotides: TGTGCCAGCAGCCCGAACAGGGGGCAGGCCGGGGAGCTGTTTTTT. Amino acids: CASSPNRGQAGELFF.

V and J are TRBV4-1 and TRBJ2-7; the match to TRBD2 covers 11 bases. The CDR3 is 13 residues long. V dropped 4 bases and J dropped 6; count of bases not matched to a gene: 2. Germline V gives CDR1 MGHRA, CDR2 YSYEKL. CDR3 nucleotides: TGCGCCAGCAGCCTAGCGGGAGGGCTCGAGCAGTACTTC. Protein: CASSLAGGLEQYF.

The chain employs TRBV7-5 and TRBJ1-5; the table calls TRBD1, which could not be checked here. TRBV7-5 is a known pseudogene. The CDR3 loop spans 12 amino acids. CDR3 sequence reads: CVPTGFNQPQHF. Written as DNA, the CDR3 is TGTGTTCCTACAGGGTTCAATCAGCCCCAGCATTTT.

The rearrangement links TRBV28 to TRBJ2-1, with TRBD2 matching 8 bases. CDR3 size: 13 residues. The ends lost 6 bases at V and 5 bases at J; junction bases unmatched: 3. The germline gives CDR1 MDHEN, CDR2 SYDVKM. CDR3: CASRREANNEQFF. CDR3 bases: TGTGCCAGCAGGCGGGAGGCTAACAATGAGCAGTTCTTC.

The chain combines TRBV29-1 with TRBJ2-1; the D gene is possibly TRBD2 (6 bases). Germline lookup yields CDR1 SQVTM and CDR2 ANQGSEA. The germline V and J ends were trimmed by 4 bases and 1 base, with 26 bases remaining between them. There are 19 residues in the CDR3. This CDR3 is CSVAGGGITPMSSYNEQFF. The CDR3 DNA sequence: TGCAGCGTTGCCGGGGGTGGGATCACCCCCATGTCGTCCTACAATGAGCAGTTCTTC.

The chain joins TRBV28 to TRBJ1-2; unclear D gene. Trimming stripped 3 bases from V and 6 bases from J, with 11 bases between. The CDR3 is made up of 13 amino acids. Germline V CDR1 and CDR2: MDHEN, SYDVKM. This chain's CDR3 is CASSFLGGDGYTF. The CDR3 coding sequence is TGTGCCAGCAGTTTCCTCGGAGGAGATGGCTACACCTTC.

With respect to this clone: Other DNA sequences in this specimen translate into the identical CDR3. The V and J genes are TRBV6-5 and TRBJ2-7; maybe TRBD2 (5 bases). There are 13 residues in the CDR3. V gave up 2 bases and J gave up 2 bases, with 7 bases separating them. From germline, CDR1 is MNHEY and CDR2 SVGAGI. DNA of the CDR3: TGTGCCAGCAGTTACGGAGGTCCCTACGAGCAGTACTTC. This sequence encodes CASSYGGPYEQYF.